Listed here are 13 T cell receptor beta chains from one sample, sequenced in a study of cytomegalovirus exposure and HLA in healthy donors. This PCR relied on a set of 60 Vbeta primers and 13 Jbeta primers. The protocol was immunoSEQ multiplex PCR, while the TCRdb copy is restricted to in-frame clones and leaves out a portion. The table records roughly 120,000 clones, approximately 85% of them present only once. The sample was PBMCs. The source is a male donor in good health and CMV-seropositive.

The gene calls are TRBV18 and TRBJ2-5; 7 bases are shared with TRBD1. With 3 bases clipped from V and 4 bases from J, the junction kept 8 bases outside the gene matches. The CDR3 covers 15 residues. Per germline, CDR1 KGHSH and CDR2 LQKENI. CDR3: CASSPMTGLGETQYF. In nucleotides, the CDR3 is TGTGCCAGCTCACCGATGACAGGGTTGGGAGAGACCCAGTACTTC.

V and J are TRBV25-1 and TRBJ1-4, with a possible D match to TRBD1 (5 bases). The CDR3 runs to 17 residues. Germline V gene data show CDR1 as MGHDK and CDR2 as SYGVNS. Trimming left V 7 bases short and J 0 bases short, with 18 bases between. This CDR3 reads CASMSPGHLATNEKLFF. The CDR3 DNA is TGTGCCAGCATGAGTCCCGGACACCTTGCAACTAATGAAAAACTGTTTTTT.

The chain employs TRBV30 and TRBJ2-7; 16 bases fit TRBD2. Germline values: CDR1 GTSNPN, CDR2 SVGIG (reference sequence). CDR3 length: 14 amino acids. Trimming at V came to 3 bases and at J to 4 bases, leaving 0 bases not matched to a gene. In nucleotides, the CDR3 is TGTGCCTGGAGGGGACTAGCGGGAGGGTACGAGCAGTACTTC. It yields the protein CAWRGLAGGYEQYF.

V and J are TRBV2 and TRBJ2-7; D is unresolved. The V end was cut by 2 bases, the J end by 3 bases, with 5 bases between. The CDR3 runs 12 residues. Germline assignment: CDR1 SNHLY and CDR2 FYNNEI. CDR3 amino acids: CASSEQYYEQYF. The CDR3 DNA reads as TGTGCCAGCAGTGAACAGTACTACGAGCAGTACTTC.

The rearrangement joins TRBV6-5 to TRBJ2-1; 10 bases fit TRBD2. The CDR3 is 15 residues long. V shed 6 bases, J shed 9 bases, and the junction held 11 bases outside the gene matches. CDR1 MNHEY and CDR2 SVGAGI come from the germline V gene. Here the CDR3 DNA reads TGTGCCAGCAGCGTCACCCTAGCGGGAGATCGTGAGCAGTTCTTC. Encoded protein: CASSVTLAGDREQFF.

V usage is TRBV7-5 and J usage is TRBJ2-7; TRBD2 is the table's D call and was not checked against the DNA. TRBV7-5 is a pseudogene segment. The CDR3 loop spans 19 amino acids. CDR3 sequence (DNA): TGTGCCAGAAGCTTAGGCCTAGCGGGAGGGCCGGCTTACTCCTACGAGCAGTACTTC. This encodes CARSLGLAGGPAYSYEQYF.

This chain uses TRBV9 with TRBJ2-5; 8 nucleotides align to TRBD2. The V segment lost 4 bases and the J segment 1 base; nucleotides outside the gene matches: 3. From germline, CDR1 is SGDLS and CDR2 YYNGEE. There are 14 residues in the CDR3. In nucleotides, the CDR3 is TGTGCCAGCAGCCCCGGGAGGGCCCAAGAGACCCAGTACTTC. This translates into CASSPGRAQETQYF.

The chain has TRBV5-1 and TRBJ2-3; perhaps TRBD2 as D (6 bases). Trimming took 2 bases from V and 6 from J, leaving 19 bases between them. Looked up from germline, CDR1 is SGHRS and CDR2 is YFSETQ. The CDR3 runs to 16 residues. The CDR3 here is CASSLEGAGDSDTQYF. As DNA, the CDR3 is TGCGCCAGCAGCTTAGAGGGCGCCGGGGACTCGGATACGCAGTATTTT.

This sequence joins TRBV19 and TRBJ1-5; TRBD1 agrees at 7 bases. The CDR3 contains 14 residues. The V segment lost 5 bases and the J segment 2 bases; nucleotides outside the gene matches: 3. The germline V gene encodes CDR1 LNHDA and CDR2 SQIVND (reference sequence). CDR3 sequence: CASSGQVGNQPQHF. In DNA, the CDR3 is TGTGCCAGTAGTGGACAGGTGGGCAATCAGCCCCAGCATTTT.

The V gene is TRBV19, the J gene TRBJ2-1; D possibly corresponds to TRBD1 (5 bases). V dropped 3 bases and J dropped 2 bases, with 8 bases sitting between them. This CDR3 contains 14 residues. From germline, CDR1 is LNHDA and CDR2 SQIVND (reference sequence). The CDR3 DNA reads TGTGCCAGTAGTATGGGGCTAGCCTACAATGAGCAGTTCTTC. This codes for CASSMGLAYNEQFF. Looking up the rest from reference TRBV19 and TRBJ2-1 gives the full variable domain: DGGITQSPKYLFRKEGQNVTLSCEQNLNHDAMYWYRQDPGQGLRLIYYSQIVNDFQKGDIAEGYSVSREKKESFPLTVTSAQKNPTAFYLCASSMGLAYNEQFFGPGTRLTVL.

J is TRBJ2-7 and V is TRBV28; possibly TRBD1 for D (5 bases). CDR1 and CDR2 (germline): MDHEN, SYDVKM. Trimming pared 5 bases from V and 2 bases from J, leaving 13 bases between. This CDR3 spans 14 amino acids. This CDR3 is CASSPPARAYEQYF. In DNA form, the CDR3 reads TGTGCCAGCAGTCCCCCGGCCAGGGCCTACGAGCAGTACTTC.

This clone was seen only once. The chain employs TRBV30 and TRBJ2-1, with 12 bases fitting TRBD2. CDR1 is GTSNPN, CDR2 SVGIG, per germline (reference sequence). The junction had 10 bases not matched to a gene; V was cut back by 1 base and J by 9 bases. The CDR3 has 16 amino acids. CDR3 bases: TGTGCCTGGAGTGGACTAGCGGGAGTAGTAGGGTCTGAGCAGTTCTTC. It translates to CAWSGLAGVVGSEQFF.

This rearrangement joins TRBV6-1 to TRBJ2-5; TRBD1 matches at 8 bases. The CDR3 is made up of 14 amino acids. Germline V CDR1 and CDR2: MNHNS, SASEGT. V was pared by 1 base and J by 7 bases, with 5 bases of the junction left unmatched. The CDR3 nucleotides are TGTGCCAGCAGTGAAGGCAGGGGGCAGGGGACCCAGTACTTC. Translation: CASSEGRGQGTQYF.